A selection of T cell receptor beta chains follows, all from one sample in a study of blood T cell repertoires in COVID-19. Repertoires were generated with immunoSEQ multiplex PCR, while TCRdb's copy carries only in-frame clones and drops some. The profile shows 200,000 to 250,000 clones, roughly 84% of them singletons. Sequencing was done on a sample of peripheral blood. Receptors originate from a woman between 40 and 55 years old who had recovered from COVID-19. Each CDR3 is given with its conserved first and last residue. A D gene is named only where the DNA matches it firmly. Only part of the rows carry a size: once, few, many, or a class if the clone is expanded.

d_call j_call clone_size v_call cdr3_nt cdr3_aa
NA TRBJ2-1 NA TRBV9 TGTGCCAGCAGCGCAGGGGGCAGCGGGGGGCCCTCCGGCCTTAATGAGCAGTTCTTC CASSAGGSGGPSGLNEQFF
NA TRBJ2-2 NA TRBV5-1 TGCGCCAGCAGCTTGGAATCGGGTGGATTTAACACCGGGGAGCTGTTTTTT CASSLESGGFNTGELFF
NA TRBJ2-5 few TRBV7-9 TGTGCCAGCAGCTTATATACGGGGCAAGAGACCCAGTACTTC CASSLYTGQETQYF
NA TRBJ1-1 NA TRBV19 TGTGCCAGTAGTGGGAGGGGGTTTGACACTGAAGCTTTCTTT CASSGRGFDTEAFF
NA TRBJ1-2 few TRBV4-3 TGCGCCAGCAGCCAAGTTCTGGCCAGGGCATATGGCTACACCTTC CASSQVLARAYGYTF
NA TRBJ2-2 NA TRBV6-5 TGTGCCAGCAGACGCGCTGCCACCGGGGAGCTGTTTTTT CASRRAATGELFF
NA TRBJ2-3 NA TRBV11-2 TGTGCCAGCAGCATAGCCCACGGGAGCGTCCGCACAGATACGCAGTATTTT CASSIAHGSVRTDTQYF
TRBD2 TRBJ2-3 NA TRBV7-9 TGTGCCAGCATGCGGGGGGGCGCAGATACGCAGTATTTT CASMRGGADTQYF
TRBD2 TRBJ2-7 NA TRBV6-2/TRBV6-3 TGTGCCAGCAGCCCAGCCGGGAGGGGAAGCTCCTACGAGCAGTACTTC CASSPAGRGSSYEQYF
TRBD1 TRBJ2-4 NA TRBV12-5 TGTGCTAGTGGTTTATTGTTTGGACAGGGTCAAAACATTCAGTACTTC CASGLLFGQGQNIQYF
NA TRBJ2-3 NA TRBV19 TGTGCCAGTAGTTTGGCTCTAGCATGGACAGATACGCAGTATTTT CASSLALAWTDTQYF
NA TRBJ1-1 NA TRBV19 TGTGCCAGTAGGCGAGAAGGGGGCACTGAAGCTTTCTTT CASRREGGTEAFF
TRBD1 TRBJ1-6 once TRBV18 TGTGCCAGCTCACCAGTGGGAACCGGGACAGGGGGTTATGATTCACCCCTCCACTTT CASSPVGTGTGGYDSPLHF
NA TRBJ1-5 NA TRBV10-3 TGTGCCATCAGCCCTGGGCGCTCCACCTCTAGCAATCAGCCCCAGCATTTT CAISPGRSTSSNQPQHF
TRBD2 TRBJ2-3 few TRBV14 TGTGCCAGCAGCCAAGTTCGACTAGCGGATACGCAGTATTTT CASSQVRLADTQYF
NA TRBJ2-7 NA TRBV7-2 TGTGCCAGCAGCTTAGATCTGTCGTTGCAGTACTTC CASSLDLSLQYF
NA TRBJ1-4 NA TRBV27 TGTGCCAGCACCGGACGGGCGCGGGGGGAACTGTTTTTT CASTGRARGELFF
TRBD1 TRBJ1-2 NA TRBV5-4 TGTGCCAGCAGCCCGGACAGGGCAGAATGGTATGGCTACACCTTC CASSPDRAEWYGYTF
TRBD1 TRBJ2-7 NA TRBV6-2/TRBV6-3 TGTGCCAGCAGTTACTCGTCAGGGGGTAATGAGCAGTACTTC CASSYSSGGNEQYF
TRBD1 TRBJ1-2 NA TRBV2 TGTGCCAGCAGTGACCACTCGACAGGGGAGGGCTACACCTTC CASSDHSTGEGYTF
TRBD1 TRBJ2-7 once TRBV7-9 TGTGCCAGCAGCTTATCGACAGGGACGCCGCAGTACTTC CASSLSTGTPQYF
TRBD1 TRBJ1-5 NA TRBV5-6 TGTGCCAGCACGCGGTTGGGGACAGGGACCTATAGCAATCAGCCCCAGCATTTT CASTRLGTGTYSNQPQHF
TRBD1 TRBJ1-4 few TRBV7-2 TGTGCCAGCAGCTTCGGACAGGGGACTAATGAAAAACTGTTTTTT CASSFGQGTNEKLFF
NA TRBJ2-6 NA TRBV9 TGTGCCAGCAGCCCCCTCCCCGGCTCTGGGGCCAACGTCCTGACTTTC CASSPLPGSGANVLTF
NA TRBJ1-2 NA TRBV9 TGTGCCAGCAGCCCCTCATACGACTCTAACTATGGCTACACCTTC CASSPSYDSNYGYTF
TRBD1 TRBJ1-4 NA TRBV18 TGTGCCAGCTCGATCGACAGGGGGGAGATTGAAAAACTGTTTTTT CASSIDRGEIEKLFF
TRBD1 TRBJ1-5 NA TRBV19 TGTGCCAGTAGTCCTGGGACAGCTAATCAGCCCCAGCATTTT CASSPGTANQPQHF
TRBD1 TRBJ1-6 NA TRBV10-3 TGTGCCATCAGACGGACAGGAAGCTCCTATAATTCACCCCTCCACTTT CAIRRTGSSYNSPLHF
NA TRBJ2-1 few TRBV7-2 TGTGCCAGCAGCTTAGCGGGGCACTACCGTAGACACAATGAGCAGTTCTTC CASSLAGHYRRHNEQFF
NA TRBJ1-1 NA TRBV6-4 TGTGCCAGCAGTGACTCGCTTGATGGGGGGAGTGAAGCTTTCTTT CASSDSLDGGSEAFF
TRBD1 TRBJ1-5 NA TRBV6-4 TGTGCCAGCAAGCACAGGGGGCCCAATCAGCCCCAGCATTTT CASKHRGPNQPQHF
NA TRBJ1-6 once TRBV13 TGTGCCAGCAGCTTAGCGGGTTCACCCCTCCACTTT CASSLAGSPLHF
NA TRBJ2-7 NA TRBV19 TGTGCCAGTAGTGTACAGGCGGCCCCCTACGAGCAGTACTTC CASSVQAAPYEQYF
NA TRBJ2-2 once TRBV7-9 TGTGCCAGCACCACTGACTCAGGGCCCGGGGAGCTGTTTTTT CASTTDSGPGELFF
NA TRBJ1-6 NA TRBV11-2 TGTGCCAGCAGCTTAGAAGGCCTAGGTTCACCCCTCCACTTT CASSLEGLGSPLHF
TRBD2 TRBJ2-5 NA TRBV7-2 TGTGCCAGCAGCTTAGCACGGGGGGTCGGAGAGACCCAGTACTTC CASSLARGVGETQYF
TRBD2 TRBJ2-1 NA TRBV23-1 TGCGCCAGCAGTCCACGACTAGCGGGGGGGTTTGAGCAGTTCTTC CASSPRLAGGFEQFF
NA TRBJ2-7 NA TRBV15 TGTGCCACCAGCATGGGGGGAGCCAGGGGGATATCCTACGAGCAGTACTTC CATSMGGARGISYEQYF
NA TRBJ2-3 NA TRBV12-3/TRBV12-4 TGTGCCAGCAGTCGATTGGCAGGAGATACGCAGTATTTT CASSRLAGDTQYF
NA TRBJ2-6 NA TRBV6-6 TGTGCCAGCAGCCGAACCGACACCGGCTCTGGGGCCAACGTCCTGACTTTC CASSRTDTGSGANVLTF
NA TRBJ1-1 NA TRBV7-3 TGTGCCAGCAGCTTAAGAGGGCCGGACGATGAAGCTTTCTTT CASSLRGPDDEAFF
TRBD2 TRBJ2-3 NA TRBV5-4 TGTGCCAGCAGCTTGGATCTAGCGGCCACAGATACGCAGTATTTT CASSLDLAATDTQYF
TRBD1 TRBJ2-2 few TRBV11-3 TGTGCCAGCAGCTTCGACAGGGTAGCCGGGGAGCTGTTTTTT CASSFDRVAGELFF
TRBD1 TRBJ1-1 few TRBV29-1 TGCAGCTCAATCACAGGGGGCACTGAAGCTTTCTTT CSSITGGTEAFF
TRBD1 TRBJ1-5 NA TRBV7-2 TGTGCCAGCAGCTCAGACAGGGATGGTCAGCCCCAGCATTTT CASSSDRDGQPQHF
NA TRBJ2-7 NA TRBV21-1 TGTGCCAGGGGACAGTCCCACGAGCAGTACTTC CARGQSHEQYF
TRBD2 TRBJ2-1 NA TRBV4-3 TGCGCCAGCAGCCAGCGGGGGACGAATTACAATGAGCAGTTCTTC CASSQRGTNYNEQFF
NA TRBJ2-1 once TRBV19 TGTGCCAGTAGTATGGTCGGAGGGCGGTACAATGAGCAGTTCTTC CASSMVGGRYNEQFF
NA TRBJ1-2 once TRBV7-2 TGTGCCAGCAGCTTAGCGGCGGGGGACGCTAACTATGGCTACACCTTC CASSLAAGDANYGYTF
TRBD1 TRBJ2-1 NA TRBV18 TGTGCCAGCTCACCTGGACAGGGGGCCTACAATGAGCAGTTCTTC CASSPGQGAYNEQFF
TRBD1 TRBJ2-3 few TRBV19 TGTGCCAGTAGTGGACAGGGACACCCTAGCACAGATACGCAGTATTTT CASSGQGHPSTDTQYF
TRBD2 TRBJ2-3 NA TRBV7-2 TGTGCCAGCAGCCAATCAGCTAGCGGGGGCATGGATACGCAGTATTTT CASSQSASGGMDTQYF
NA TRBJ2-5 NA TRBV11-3 TGTGCCAGCAGCCCCCACCCTTGGGAAGGGGAAGAGACCCAGTACTTC CASSPHPWEGEETQYF
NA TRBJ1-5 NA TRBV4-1 TGCGCCAGCAGCCAAGATCTGACAGGTTATAATCAGCCCCAGCATTTT CASSQDLTGYNQPQHF